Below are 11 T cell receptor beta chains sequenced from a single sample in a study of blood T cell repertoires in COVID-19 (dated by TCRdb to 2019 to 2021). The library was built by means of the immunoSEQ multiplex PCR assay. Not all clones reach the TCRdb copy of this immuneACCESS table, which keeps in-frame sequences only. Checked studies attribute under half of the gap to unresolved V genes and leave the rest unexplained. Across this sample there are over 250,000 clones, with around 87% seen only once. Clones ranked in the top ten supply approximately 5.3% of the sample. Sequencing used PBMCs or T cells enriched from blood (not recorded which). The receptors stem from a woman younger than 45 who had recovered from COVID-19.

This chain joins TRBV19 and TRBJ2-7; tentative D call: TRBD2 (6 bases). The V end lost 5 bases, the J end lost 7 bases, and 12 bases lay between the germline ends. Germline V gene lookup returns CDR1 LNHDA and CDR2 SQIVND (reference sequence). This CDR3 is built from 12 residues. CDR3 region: CASSGRLGEQYF. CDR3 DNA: TGTGCCAGTAGTGGGAGGTTGGGAGAGCAGTACTTC.

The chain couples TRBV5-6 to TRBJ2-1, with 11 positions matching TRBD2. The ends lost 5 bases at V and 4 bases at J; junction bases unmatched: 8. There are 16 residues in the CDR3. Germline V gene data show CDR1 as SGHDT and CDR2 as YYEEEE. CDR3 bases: TGTGCCAGCAGTCCTACTAGCGGGGGATTATACAATGAGCAGTTCTTC. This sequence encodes CASSPTSGGLYNEQFF.

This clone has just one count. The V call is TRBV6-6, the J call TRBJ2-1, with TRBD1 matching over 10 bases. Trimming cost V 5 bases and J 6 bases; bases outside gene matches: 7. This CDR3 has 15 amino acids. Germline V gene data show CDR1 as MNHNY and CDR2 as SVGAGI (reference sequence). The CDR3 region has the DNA TGTGCCAGCAGTCCCGGGACAGGGGAATCCAATGAGCAGTTCTTC. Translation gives CASSPGTGESNEQFF.

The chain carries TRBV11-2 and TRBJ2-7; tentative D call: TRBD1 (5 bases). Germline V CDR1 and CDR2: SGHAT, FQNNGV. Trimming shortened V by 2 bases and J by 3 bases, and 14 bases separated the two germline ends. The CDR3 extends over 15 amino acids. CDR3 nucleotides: TGTGCCAGCAGCTTACGCACAGGTTGGCACTACGAGCAGTACTTC. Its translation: CASSLRTGWHYEQYF.

The CDR3 loop is CASSGESSQYYGYTF. The CDR3 coding sequence is TGTGCCAGCAGCGGAGAATCTTCCCAATACTATGGCTACACCTTC. The chain carries TRBV2 and TRBJ1-2; D not resolved. The V end was cut by 6 bases, the J end by 3 bases, with 17 bases between. Looked up from germline, CDR1 is SNHLY and CDR2 is FYNNEI. The CDR3 extends over 15 amino acids.

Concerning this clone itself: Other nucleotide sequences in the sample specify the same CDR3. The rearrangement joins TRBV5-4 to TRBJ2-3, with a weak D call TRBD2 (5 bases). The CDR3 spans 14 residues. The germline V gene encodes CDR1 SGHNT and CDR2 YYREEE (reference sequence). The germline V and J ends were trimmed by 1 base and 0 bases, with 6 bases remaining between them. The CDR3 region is CASSLRGSTDTQYF. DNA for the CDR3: TGTGCCAGCAGCTTGCGGGGAAGCACAGATACGCAGTATTTT.

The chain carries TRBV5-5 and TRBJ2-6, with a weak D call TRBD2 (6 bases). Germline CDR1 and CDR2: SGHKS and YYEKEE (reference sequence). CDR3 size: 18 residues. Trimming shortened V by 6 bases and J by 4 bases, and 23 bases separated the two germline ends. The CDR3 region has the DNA TGTGCCAGCACCCCCGGGGGTCAGGGCGTTTCCGGGGCCAACGTCCTGACTTTC. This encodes CASTPGGQGVSGANVLTF.

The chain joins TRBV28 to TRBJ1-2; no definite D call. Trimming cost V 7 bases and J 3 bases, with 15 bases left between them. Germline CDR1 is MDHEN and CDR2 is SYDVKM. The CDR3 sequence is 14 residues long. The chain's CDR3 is CASTLSTGYYGYTF. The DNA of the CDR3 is TGTGCCAGCACCCTTAGCACCGGGTACTATGGCTACACCTTC.

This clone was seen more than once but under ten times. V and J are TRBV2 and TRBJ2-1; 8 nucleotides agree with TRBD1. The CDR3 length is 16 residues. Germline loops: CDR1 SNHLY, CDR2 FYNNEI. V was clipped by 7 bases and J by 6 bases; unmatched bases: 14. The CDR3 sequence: CASILLAETGANEQFF. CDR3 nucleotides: TGTGCCAGCATCCTTTTGGCCGAGACAGGGGCCAATGAGCAGTTCTTC. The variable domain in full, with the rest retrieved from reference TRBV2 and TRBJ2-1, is EPEVTQTPSHQVTQMGQEVILRCVPISNHLYFYWYRQILGQKVEFLVSFYNNEISEKSEIFDDQFSVERPDGSNFTLKIRSTKLEDSAMYFCASILLAETGANEQFFGPGTRLTVL.

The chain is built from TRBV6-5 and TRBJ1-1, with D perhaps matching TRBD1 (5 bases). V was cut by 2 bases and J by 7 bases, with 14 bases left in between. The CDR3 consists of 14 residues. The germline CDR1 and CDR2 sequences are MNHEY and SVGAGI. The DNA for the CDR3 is TGTGCCAGCAGTTACAGAATGGGCCAGGGTGAAGCTTTCTTT. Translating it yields CASSYRMGQGEAFF.

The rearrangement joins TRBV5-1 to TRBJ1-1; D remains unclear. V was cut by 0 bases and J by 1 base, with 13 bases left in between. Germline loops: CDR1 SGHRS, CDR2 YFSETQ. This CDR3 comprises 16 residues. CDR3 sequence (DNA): TGCGCCAGCAGCTTGGGAGGCGCCCACACGAACACTGAAGCTTTCTTT. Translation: CASSLGGAHTNTEAFF. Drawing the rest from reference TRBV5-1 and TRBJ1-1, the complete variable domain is KAGVTQTPRYLIKTRGQQVTLSCSPISGHRSVSWYQQTPGQGLQFLFEYFSETQRNKGNFPGRFSGRQFSNSRSEMNVSTLELGDSALYLCASSLGGAHTNTEAFFGQGTRLTVV.